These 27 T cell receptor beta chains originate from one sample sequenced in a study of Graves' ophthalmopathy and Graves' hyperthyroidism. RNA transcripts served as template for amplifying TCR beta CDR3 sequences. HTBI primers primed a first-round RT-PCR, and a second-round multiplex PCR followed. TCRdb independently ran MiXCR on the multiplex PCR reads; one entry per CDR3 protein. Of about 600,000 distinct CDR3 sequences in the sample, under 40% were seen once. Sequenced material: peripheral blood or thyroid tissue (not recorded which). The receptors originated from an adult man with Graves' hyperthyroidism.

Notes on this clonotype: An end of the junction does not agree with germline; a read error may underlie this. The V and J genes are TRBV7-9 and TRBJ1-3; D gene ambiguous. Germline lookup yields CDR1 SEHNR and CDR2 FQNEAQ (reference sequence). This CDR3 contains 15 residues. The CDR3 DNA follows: TGCGCCAGGAGCCGAAGTAGTTCCTCTGGAAACACCATATATTTT. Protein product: CARSRSSSSGNTIYF.

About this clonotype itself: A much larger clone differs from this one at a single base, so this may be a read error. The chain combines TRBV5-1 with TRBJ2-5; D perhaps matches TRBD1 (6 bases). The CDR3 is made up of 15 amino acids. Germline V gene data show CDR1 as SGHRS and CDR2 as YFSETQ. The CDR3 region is CASSLLSGARETQHF. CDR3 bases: TGCGCCAGCAGCTTGTTATCAGGGGCGAGAGAGACCCAGCACTTC.

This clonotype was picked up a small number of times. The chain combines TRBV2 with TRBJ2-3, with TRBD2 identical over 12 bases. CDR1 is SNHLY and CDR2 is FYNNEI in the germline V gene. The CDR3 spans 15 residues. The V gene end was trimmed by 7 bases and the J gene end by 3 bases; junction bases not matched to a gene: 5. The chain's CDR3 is CASMGTSGLTDTQYF. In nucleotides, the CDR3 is TGTGCCAGCATGGGGACTAGCGGGCTGACAGATACGCAGTATTTT.

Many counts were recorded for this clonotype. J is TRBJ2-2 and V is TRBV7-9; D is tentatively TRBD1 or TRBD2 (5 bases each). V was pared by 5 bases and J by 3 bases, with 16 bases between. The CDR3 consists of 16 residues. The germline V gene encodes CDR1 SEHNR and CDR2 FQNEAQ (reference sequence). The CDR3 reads CASSPGQGRHTGELFF. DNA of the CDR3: TGTGCCAGCAGCCCGGGGCAGGGTCGGCACACCGGGGAGCTGTTTTTT.

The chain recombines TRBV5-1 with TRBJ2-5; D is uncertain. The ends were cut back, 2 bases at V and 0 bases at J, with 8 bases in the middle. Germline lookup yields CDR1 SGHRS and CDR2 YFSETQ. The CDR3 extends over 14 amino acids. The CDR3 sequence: CASSLGQNQETQYF. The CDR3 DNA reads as TGCGCCAGCAGCTTAGGGCAGAACCAAGAGACCCAGTACTTC. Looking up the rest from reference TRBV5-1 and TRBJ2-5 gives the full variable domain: KAGVTQTPRYLIKTRGQQVTLSCSPISGHRSVSWYQQTPGQGLQFLFEYFSETQRNKGNFPGRFSGRQFSNSRSEMNVSTLELGDSALYLCASSLGQNQETQYFGPGTRLLVL.

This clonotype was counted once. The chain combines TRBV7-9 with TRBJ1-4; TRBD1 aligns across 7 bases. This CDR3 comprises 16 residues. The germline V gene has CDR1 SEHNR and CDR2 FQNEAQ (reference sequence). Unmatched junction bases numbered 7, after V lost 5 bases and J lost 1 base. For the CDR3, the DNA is TGTGCCAGCAGCCACTCAGCAGGGGGAACTAATGAAAAACTGTTTTTT. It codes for CASSHSAGGTNEKLFF.

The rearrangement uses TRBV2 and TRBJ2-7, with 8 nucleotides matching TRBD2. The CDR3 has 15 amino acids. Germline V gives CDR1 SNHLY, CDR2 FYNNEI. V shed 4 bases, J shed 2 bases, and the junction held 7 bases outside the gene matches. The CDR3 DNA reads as TGTGCCAGCAGTGGGAGTAGCGGGAAACCCTACGAGCAGTACTTC. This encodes CASSGSSGKPYEQYF.

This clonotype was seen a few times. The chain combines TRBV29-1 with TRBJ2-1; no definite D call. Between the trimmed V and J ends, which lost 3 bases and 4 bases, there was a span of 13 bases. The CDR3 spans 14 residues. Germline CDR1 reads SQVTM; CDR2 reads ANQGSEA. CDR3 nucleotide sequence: TGCAGCGTTGACTTCTATCGGGTTTACAATGAGCAGTTCTTC. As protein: CSVDFYRVYNEQFF.

As DNA, the CDR3 is TGTGCCAGCAGTCCCCGGATGACAGGGATCCTCTCTGGAAACACCATATATTTT. Protein: CASSPRMTGILSGNTIYF. The chain is built from TRBV6-5 and TRBJ1-3; 7 bases agree with TRBD1. The CDR3 is 18 amino acids. J gave up 0 bases and V 5 bases, and 13 bases lay outside the gene matches. Germline V gene lookup returns CDR1 MNHEY and CDR2 SVGAGI.

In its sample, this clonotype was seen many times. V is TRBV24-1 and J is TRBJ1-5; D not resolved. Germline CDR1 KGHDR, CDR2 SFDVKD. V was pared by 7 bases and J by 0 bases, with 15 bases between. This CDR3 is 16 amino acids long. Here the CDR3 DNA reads TGTGCCACCAGCCCTGGGAGCTGGTATAGCAATCAGCCCCAGCATTTT. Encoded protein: CATSPGSWYSNQPQHF.

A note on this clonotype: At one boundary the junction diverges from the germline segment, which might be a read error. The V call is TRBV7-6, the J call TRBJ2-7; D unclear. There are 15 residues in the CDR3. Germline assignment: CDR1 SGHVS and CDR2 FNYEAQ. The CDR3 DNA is TGCGCCAGCAGCTTGGCGGCAGGAGATCAGCCCCAGCAGTACTTC. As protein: CASSLAAGDQPQQYF.

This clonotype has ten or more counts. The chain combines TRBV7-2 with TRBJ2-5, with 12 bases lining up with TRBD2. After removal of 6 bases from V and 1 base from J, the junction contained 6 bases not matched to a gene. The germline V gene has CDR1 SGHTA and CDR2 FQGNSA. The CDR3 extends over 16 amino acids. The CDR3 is CASSRTSGALQETQYF. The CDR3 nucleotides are TGTGCCAGCAGTAGGACTAGCGGGGCACTCCAAGAGACCCAGTACTTC.

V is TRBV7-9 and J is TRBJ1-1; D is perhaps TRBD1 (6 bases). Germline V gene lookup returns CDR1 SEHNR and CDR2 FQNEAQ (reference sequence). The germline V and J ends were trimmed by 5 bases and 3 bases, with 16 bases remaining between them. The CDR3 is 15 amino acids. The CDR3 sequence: CASSEGGEVDTEAFF. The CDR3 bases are TGTGCCAGCAGCGAAGGGGGGGAAGTCGACACTGAAGCTTTCTTT.

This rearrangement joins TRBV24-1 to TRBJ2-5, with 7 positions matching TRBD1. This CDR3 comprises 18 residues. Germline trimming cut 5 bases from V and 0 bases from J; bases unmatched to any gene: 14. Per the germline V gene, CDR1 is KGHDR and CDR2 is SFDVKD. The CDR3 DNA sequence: TGTGCCACCAGTGCGGGCCAGACCGGGGACAGCGACCAAGAGACCCAGTACTTC. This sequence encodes CATSAGQTGDSDQETQYF.

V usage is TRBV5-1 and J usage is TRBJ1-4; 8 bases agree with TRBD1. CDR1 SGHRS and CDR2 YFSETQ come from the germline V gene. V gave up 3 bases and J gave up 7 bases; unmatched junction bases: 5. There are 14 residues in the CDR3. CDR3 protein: CASSSGGGSEKLFF. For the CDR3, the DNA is TGCGCCAGCAGCTCAGGGGGCGGGAGTGAAAAACTGTTTTTT.

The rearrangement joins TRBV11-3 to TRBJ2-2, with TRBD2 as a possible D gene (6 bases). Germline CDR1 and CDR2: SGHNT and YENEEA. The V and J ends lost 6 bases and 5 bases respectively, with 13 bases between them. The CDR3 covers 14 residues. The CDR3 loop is CASSQGGETGELFF. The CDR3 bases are TGTGCCAGCAGTCAAGGAGGGGAAACCGGGGAGCTGTTTTTT.

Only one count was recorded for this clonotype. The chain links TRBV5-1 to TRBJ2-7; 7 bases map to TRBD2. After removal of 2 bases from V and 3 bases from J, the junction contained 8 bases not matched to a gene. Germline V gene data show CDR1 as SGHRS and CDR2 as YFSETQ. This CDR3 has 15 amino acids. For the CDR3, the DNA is TGCGCCAGCAGCTTTAGCCCAGGACTAGTCTACGAGCAGTACTTC. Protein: CASSFSPGLVYEQYF. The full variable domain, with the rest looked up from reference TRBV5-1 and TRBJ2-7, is KAGVTQTPRYLIKTRGQQVTLSCSPISGHRSVSWYQQTPGQGLQFLFEYFSETQRNKGNFPGRFSGRQFSNSRSEMNVSTLELGDSALYLCASSFSPGLVYEQYFGPGTRLTVT.

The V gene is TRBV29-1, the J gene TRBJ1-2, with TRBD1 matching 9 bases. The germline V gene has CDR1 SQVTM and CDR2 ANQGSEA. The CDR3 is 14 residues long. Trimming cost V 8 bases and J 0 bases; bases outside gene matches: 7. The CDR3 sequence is CSTGDREPNYGYTF. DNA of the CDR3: TGCAGCACCGGGGACAGGGAACCTAACTATGGCTACACCTTC.

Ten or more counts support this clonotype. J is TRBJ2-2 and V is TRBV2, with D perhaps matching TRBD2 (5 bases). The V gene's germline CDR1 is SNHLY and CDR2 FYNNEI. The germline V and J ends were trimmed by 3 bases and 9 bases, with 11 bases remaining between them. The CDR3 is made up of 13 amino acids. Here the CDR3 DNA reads TGTGCCAGCAGTGACGACGGGATCCGGGAGCTGTTTTTT. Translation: CASSDDGIRELFF. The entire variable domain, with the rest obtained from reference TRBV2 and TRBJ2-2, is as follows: EPEVTQTPSHQVTQMGQEVILRCVPISNHLYFYWYRQILGQKVEFLVSFYNNEISEKSEIFDDQFSVERPDGSNFTLKIRSTKLEDSAMYFCASSDDGIRELFFGEGSRLTVL.

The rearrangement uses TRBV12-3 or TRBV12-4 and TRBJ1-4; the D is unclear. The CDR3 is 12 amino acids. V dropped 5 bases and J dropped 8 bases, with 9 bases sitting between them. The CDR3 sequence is CASSPVLEKLFF. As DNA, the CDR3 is TGTGCCAGCAGTCCCGTATTAGAAAAACTGTTTTTT.

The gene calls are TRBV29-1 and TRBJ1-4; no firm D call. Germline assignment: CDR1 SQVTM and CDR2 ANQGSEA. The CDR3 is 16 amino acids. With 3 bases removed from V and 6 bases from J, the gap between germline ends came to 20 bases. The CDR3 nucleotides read TGCAGCGTTGATGGTGGGTCGGGCACCGGGGATGAAAAACTGTTTTTT. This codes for CSVDGGSGTGDEKLFF.

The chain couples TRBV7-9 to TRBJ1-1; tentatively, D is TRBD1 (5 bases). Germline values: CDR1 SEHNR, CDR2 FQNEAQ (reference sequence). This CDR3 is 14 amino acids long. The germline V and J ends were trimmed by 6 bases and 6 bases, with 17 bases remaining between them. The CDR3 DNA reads TGTGCCAGCAGTCCGGACACCCTAGGGTCTGAAGCTTTCTTT. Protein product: CASSPDTLGSEAFF.

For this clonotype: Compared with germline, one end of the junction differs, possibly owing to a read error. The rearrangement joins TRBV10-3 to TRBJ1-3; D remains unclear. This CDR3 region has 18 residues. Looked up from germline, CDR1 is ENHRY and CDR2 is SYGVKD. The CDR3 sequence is CASSETRHEKYSGNTIYF. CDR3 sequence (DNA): TGTGCCAGCAGTGAAACCAGACACGAGAAATACTCTGGAAACACCATATATTTT.

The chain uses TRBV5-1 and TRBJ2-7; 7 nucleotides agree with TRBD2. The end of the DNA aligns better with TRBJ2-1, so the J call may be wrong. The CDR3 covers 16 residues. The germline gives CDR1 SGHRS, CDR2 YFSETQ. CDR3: CASSLAGGGSYNEQFF. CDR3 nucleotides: TGCGCCAGCAGCTTGGCTGGGGGGGGCTCCTACAATGAGCAGTTCTTC.

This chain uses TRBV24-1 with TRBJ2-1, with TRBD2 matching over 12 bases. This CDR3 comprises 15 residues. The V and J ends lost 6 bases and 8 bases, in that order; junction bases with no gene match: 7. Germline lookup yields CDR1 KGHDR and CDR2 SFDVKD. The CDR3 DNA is TGTGCCACCAGTAGACTAGCGGGAGATCAGGATGAGCAGTTCTTC. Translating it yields CATSRLAGDQDEQFF.

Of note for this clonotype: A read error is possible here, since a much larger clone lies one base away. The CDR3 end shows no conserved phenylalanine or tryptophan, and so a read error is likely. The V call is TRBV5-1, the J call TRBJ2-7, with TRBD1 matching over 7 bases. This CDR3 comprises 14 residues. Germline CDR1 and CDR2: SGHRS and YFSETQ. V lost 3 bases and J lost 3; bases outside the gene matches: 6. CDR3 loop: CASSWGQINYEQYL. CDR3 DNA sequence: TGCGCCAGCAGCTGGGGACAGATTAACTACGAGCAGTACCTC.

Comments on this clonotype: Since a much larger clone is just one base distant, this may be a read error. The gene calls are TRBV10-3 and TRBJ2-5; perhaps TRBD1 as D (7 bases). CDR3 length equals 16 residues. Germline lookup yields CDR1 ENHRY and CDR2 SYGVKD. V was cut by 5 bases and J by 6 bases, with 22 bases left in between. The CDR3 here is CAISLSGVGGGKTQYF. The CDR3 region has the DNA TGTGCCATCAGTTTATCTGGGGTAGGGGGCGGGAAGACCCAGTACTTC.